What follows are 3 T cell receptor beta chains derived from one specimen sequenced in a study of blood T cell repertoires in COVID-19 (TCRdb year 2020). Library construction relied on the immunoSEQ multiplex PCR assay. The clones in this table, taken by TCRdb from immuneACCESS, are in-frame only. Not every clone is retained; where verified, under half of the shortfall comes from an unresolved V gene, and the cause of the rest is unknown. A total of 500,000 to 600,000 clones appear in this sample, about 89% of them only once. The ten biggest clones cover around 7.8% of the sample. Source material: peripheral blood. These receptors came from a woman in her forties or fifties with COVID-19, enrolled during active disease.

The CDR3 nucleotides read TGTGCCAGCAGCGTCACCGGGACAGGGGGTTCGAGCTACACCTTC. Translation: CASSVTGTGGSSYTF. V usage is TRBV9 and J usage is TRBJ1-2; TRBD1 agrees at 11 bases. Trimming removed 2 bases from V and 9 bases from J; junction bases left unmatched: 9. Germline CDR1 SGDLS, CDR2 YYNGEE. CDR3 length equals 15 residues.

V usage is TRBV5-1 and J usage is TRBJ2-7; TRBD1 aligns across 10 bases. After removal of 0 bases from V and 4 bases from J, the junction contained 10 bases not matched to a gene. CDR1 is SGHRS and CDR2 is YFSETQ in the germline V gene. This CDR3 region has 17 residues. For the CDR3, the DNA is TGCGCCAGCAGCTTGGCAGTCGGACAGGGGGAAAGGTACGAGCAGTACTTC. It specifies CASSLAVGQGERYEQYF. The entire variable domain, with the rest obtained from reference TRBV5-1 and TRBJ2-7, is as follows: KAGVTQTPRYLIKTRGQQVTLSCSPISGHRSVSWYQQTPGQGLQFLFEYFSETQRNKGNFPGRFSGRQFSNSRSEMNVSTLELGDSALYLCASSLAVGQGERYEQYFGPGTRLTVT.

CDR3 sequence reads: CATSRSGYSNQPQHF. As DNA, the CDR3 is TGTGCCACCAGCAGATCAGGTTATAGCAATCAGCCCCAGCATTTT. The chain uses TRBV15 and TRBJ1-5; D remains unclear. Trimming shortened V by 2 bases and J by 0 bases, and 8 bases separated the two germline ends. The germline V gene encodes CDR1 LNHNV and CDR2 YYDKDF (reference sequence). This CDR3 is built from 15 residues.